Listed below are T cell receptor beta chains from one sample, sequenced in a study of cytomegalovirus exposure and HLA in healthy donors. Sequencing was performed with immunoSEQ multiplex PCR; in TCRdb, only in-frame clones are kept and a portion is missing. The sample includes some 48,000 clones, over 60% of them seen just once. The sample comprised PBMCs. These receptors were taken from a man aged 25-45 years in good health and CMV-seropositive. Each CDR3 is given with its conserved first and last residue. Each record gives: V gene, clone size, J gene, D gene, CDR3 DNA, CDR3 protein. D genes are given only for firm matches. A clone size is listed for some rows: how often the clone was seen (once, few, many), or a class if it is expanded.

>TRBV2|NA|TRBJ1-6|NA
TGTGCCAGCAGTGGGTATAGCCTTTATTCACCCCTCCACTTT
CASSGYSLYSPLHF
>TRBV13|NA|TRBJ1-4|NA
TGTGCCAGCAGGCATTTTATCCAGGGGGAAAAACTGTTTTTT
CASRHFIQGEKLFF
>TRBV7-8|NA|TRBJ1-1|TRBD1
TGTGCCAGCAGCTCCGGGACAGGGGGAGCTTTCTTT
CASSSGTGGAFF
>TRBV11-3|NA|TRBJ2-2|TRBD1
TGTGCCAGCAGCTTCGGACAGGGAGAAACCGGGGAGCTGTTTTTT
CASSFGQGETGELFF
>TRBV5-1|NA|TRBJ2-5|NA
TGCGCCAGCAGCTTAGGCGCGGTCCAAGAGACCCAGTACTTC
CASSLGAVQETQYF
>TRBV6-5|NA|TRBJ1-2|NA
TGTGCCAGCAGATTCGACAGCTATGGCTACACCTTC
CASRFDSYGYTF
>TRBV7-6|few|TRBJ1-6|TRBD1
TGTGCCAGCAGCTCACGGGACAGGGTTTCACCCCTCCACTTT
CASSSRDRVSPLHF
>TRBV7-7|NA|TRBJ2-3|NA
TGTGCCAGCAGCCCCGTCGGGGTGGGCACAGATACGCAGTATTTT
CASSPVGVGTDTQYF
>TRBV5-1|NA|TRBJ1-1|TRBD1
TGCGCCAGCAGCTTGGCCGGAGGGACAGGGAGGATGAACACTGAAGCTTTCTTT
CASSLAGGTGRMNTEAFF
>TRBV10-3|NA|TRBJ1-1|NA
TGTGCCATCAGATCCGGGGAGCTGAACACTGAAGCTTTCTTT
CAIRSGELNTEAFF
>TRBV9|once|TRBJ2-7|TRBD2
TGTGCCAGCAGCGTGACTAGCGGGACTTCCTACGAGCAGTACTTC
CASSVTSGTSYEQYF
>TRBV5-4|NA|TRBJ2-1|TRBD2
TGTGCCAGCAGCTTGGATACTAGCGGTCGTCGCAATGAGCAGTTCTTC
CASSLDTSGRRNEQFF
>TRBV6-1|NA|TRBJ1-5|NA
TGTGCCAGCAGTGAAGCCCAGGTTATGAGTCAGCCCCAGCATTTT
CASSEAQVMSQPQHF
>TRBV27|few|TRBJ2-7|TRBD1
TGTGCCAGCACAGGGGGTTACGAGCAGTACTTC
CASTGGYEQYF
>TRBV9|NA|TRBJ2-7|NA
TGTGCCAGCAGCCCAGGGGTGTTCGGGTACGAGCAGTACTTC
CASSPGVFGYEQYF
>TRBV19|NA|TRBJ1-5|NA
TGTGCCACCGCGCCCCACAGCAATCAGCCCCAGCATTTT
CATAPHSNQPQHF
>TRBV18|NA|TRBJ1-5|TRBD1
TGTGCCAGCTCACCGGACAGGGGGGGCAATCAGCCCCAGCATTTT
CASSPDRGGNQPQHF
>TRBV9|NA|TRBJ1-3|NA
TGTGCCAGCAGCGCCCCCTTCTCTGGAAACACCATATATTTT
CASSAPFSGNTIYF
>TRBV19|NA|TRBJ1-1|NA
TGTGCCAGTAAGGTCATAGGGGCAAACACTGAAGCTTTCTTT
CASKVIGANTEAFF
>TRBV29-1|NA|TRBJ2-3|TRBD2
TGCAGCGTTGAACTAGCGGGGGTTAGCACAGATACGCAGTATTTT
CSVELAGVSTDTQYF
>TRBV9|NA|TRBJ1-5|TRBD1
TGTGCCAGCAGCGTAGGGGCAGGGGGAGAACAGCCCCAGCATTTT
CASSVGAGGEQPQHF
>TRBV9|NA|TRBJ1-4|NA
TGTGCCAGCAGCGAGGGGGAAAAACTGTTTTTT
CASSEGEKLFF
>TRBV7-9|NA|TRBJ1-5|NA
TGTGCCAGCAGCCCTACAGTTGGATTGGGTGGATTTAGCAATCAGCCCCAGCATTTT
CASSPTVGLGGFSNQPQHF
>TRBV5-1|NA|TRBJ2-3|TRBD2
TGCGCCAGCAGCCAGGAAAGCGGGGGATTAGATACGCAGTATTTT
CASSQESGGLDTQYF
>TRBV30|NA|TRBJ2-3|NA
TGTGCCTTATTTTTTCTTCGGGGAGATACGCAGTATTTT
CALFFLRGDTQYF
>TRBV7-6|NA|TRBJ2-1|TRBD2
TGTGCCAGCAGCTCCTCTAGCGGGGGCCGCGAGCAGTTCTTC
CASSSSSGGREQFF
>TRBV19|few|TRBJ1-1|NA
TGTGCCAGTAGTACTCCCCCGCAGGGGGCTTTCTTT
CASSTPPQGAFF
>TRBV14|NA|TRBJ1-2|NA
TGTGCCAGCAGCCAAGACAGGGGACACTATGGCTACACCTTC
CASSQDRGHYGYTF
>TRBV5-1|NA|TRBJ1-3|TRBD1
TGCGCCAGCAGCTTTCGGACAGGGGGACCTACATCTGGAAACACCATATATTTT
CASSFRTGGPTSGNTIYF
>TRBV5-1|NA|TRBJ1-2|TRBD1
TGCGCCAGCAGCTCGAGACAGGGCCTTAACTATGGCTACACCTTC
CASSSRQGLNYGYTF
>TRBV5-1|NA|TRBJ2-3|NA
TGCGCCAGCAGCTTGACAGGGCTAGGCACAGATACGCAGTATTTT
CASSLTGLGTDTQYF
>TRBV15|NA|TRBJ1-2|NA
TGTGCCACCAGCCCCGACAGAAACTATGGCTACACCTTC
CATSPDRNYGYTF
>TRBV10-3|NA|TRBJ1-6|NA
TGTGCCATCAGTGATATCAATTCACCCCTCCACTTT
CAISDINSPLHF
>TRBV7-9|NA|TRBJ2-1|TRBD1
TGTGCCAGCAGCTCTGCGACAGGGGGGAACTACAATGAGCAGTTCTTC
CASSSATGGNYNEQFF
>TRBV11-2|NA|TRBJ2-1|NA
TGTGCCAGCAGCTTTACCCCAGGGGAGCAGTTCTTC
CASSFTPGEQFF
>TRBV6-5|few|TRBJ1-6|NA
TGTGCCAGCAGTTACTCGAAAGGGGTCAATAATTCACCCCTCCACTTT
CASSYSKGVNNSPLHF
>TRBV28|NA|TRBJ1-6|TRBD1
TGTGCCAGCAGTATACTACGGACAGGACTTAATTCACCCCTCCACTTT
CASSILRTGLNSPLHF
>TRBV5-4|NA|TRBJ1-1|NA
TGTGCCAGCAGCCCATTGAGTACAGATGAAGCTTTCTTT
CASSPLSTDEAFF
>TRBV7-9|NA|TRBJ2-5|TRBD1
TGTTCCAGCGGATTAGGGACAGGGCCAGAGACCCAGTACTTC
CSSGLGTGPETQYF
>TRBV9|NA|TRBJ2-1|TRBD2
TGTGCCAGCAGCGTAGTGCTAGCGGGGGGCCATAATGAGCAGTTCTTC
CASSVVLAGGHNEQFF
>TRBV5-1|NA|TRBJ1-1|NA
TGCGCCAGCAGCTTGACCCTTGGGGGGGGAAACACTGAAGCTTTCTTT
CASSLTLGGGNTEAFF
>TRBV10-1|NA|TRBJ2-3|NA
TGCGCCAGCAGTTGGGGCCGGGGCACAGATACGCAGTATTTT
CASSWGRGTDTQYF
>TRBV28|NA|TRBJ1-5|TRBD1
TGTGCCAGCAGAACAGGGGCCCAGCCCCAGCATTTT
CASRTGAQPQHF
>TRBV7-9|few|TRBJ2-3|TRBD2
TGTGCCAGCAGCTTATCTAGCGGGGGGTCCATTCATCGTGGTACGCAGTATTTT
CASSLSSGGSIHRGTQYF
>TRBV2|NA|TRBJ2-7|NA
TGTGCCAGCAGTGTTGAAGGAAGGGGATTATCCTACGAGCAGTACTTC
CASSVEGRGLSYEQYF
>TRBV7-8|NA|TRBJ2-2|TRBD1
TGTGCCAGCAGCTTAGGGGGACAGGGAACCGGGGAGCTGTTTTTT
CASSLGGQGTGELFF
>TRBV19|once|TRBJ2-7|NA
TGTGCCTCTGGGGAGAGCTACGAGCAGTACTTC
CASGESYEQYF
>TRBV5-6|NA|TRBJ2-5|TRBD1
TGTGCCAGCAGCCCCAGGACAGGGTCGGGAGAGACCCAGTACTTC
CASSPRTGSGETQYF
>TRBV5-1|NA|TRBJ1-1|NA
TGCGCCAGCAGCTTGGAAGGGTCGGGGTCTGAAGCTTTCTTT
CASSLEGSGSEAFF
>TRBV6-6|NA|TRBJ1-2|NA
TGTGCCAGCAGGGTGGGCGAGGGGGACGGCTACACCTTC
CASRVGEGDGYTF
>TRBV30|few|TRBJ1-5|TRBD1
TGTGCCTGGGGGGACAGGGGGCTGGATCAGCCCCAGCATTTT
CAWGDRGLDQPQHF
>TRBV29-1|NA|TRBJ1-5|TRBD1
TGCAGCGTCGCAGGGGGCAGCAATCAGCCCCAGCATTTT
CSVAGGSNQPQHF
>TRBV11-2|NA|TRBJ1-1|TRBD1
TGTGCCAGCAGCTTAAAGTCCCCGGGACAGCCAGGAGACACTGAAGCTTTCTTT
CASSLKSPGQPGDTEAFF
>TRBV13|NA|TRBJ2-3|NA
TGTGCCAGCAGCTTAGAACGGGGGAGCACAGATACGCAGTATTTT
CASSLERGSTDTQYF
>TRBV6-1|NA|TRBJ2-5|NA
TGTGCCAGCAGTGAATATGGGGGGGAGACCCAGTACTTC
CASSEYGGETQYF
>TRBV28|once|TRBJ1-2|NA
TGTGCCAGCAGTTCCGACAACGGCTATGGCTACACCTTC
CASSSDNGYGYTF
>TRBV11-2|NA|TRBJ2-7|NA
TGTGCCAGCCGACCGGGGAAGTCCTACGAGCAGTACTTC
CASRPGKSYEQYF
>TRBV7-9|NA|TRBJ1-6|TRBD1
TGTGCCAGCAGCTTCGGACAGGATAATTCACCCCCCCACTTT
CASSFGQDNSPPHF
>TRBV12-1|NA|TRBJ1-5|NA
TGTGCCAGCAGCTTATCTGACAGGTCTAGCAATCAGCCCCAGCATTTT
CASSLSDRSSNQPQHF
>TRBV9|NA|TRBJ2-7|NA
TGTGCCAGCAGCGTAGATCAGGTCCCTGTCGAGCAGTACTTC
CASSVDQVPVEQYF